The rows below give T cell receptor beta chains drawn from one sample of a study of CD8 T cells in Susac syndrome. TCRdb re-called the immunoSEQ multiplex PCR reads with MiXCR, one entry per CDR3 protein. The profile covers about 130,000 distinct CDR3 sequences, with roughly 96% appearing a single time and around 0.12% taken by the ten largest. Sequenced: CD4+ T cells from PBMCs. These receptors came from a human donor in good health. Each CDR3 is given with its conserved first and last residue. Each record gives: J gene, V gene, CDR3 protein.

TRBJ2-1 TRBV15 CAIQRNPYNEQFF
TRBJ2-1 TRBV4-1 CASSQARAGVINNEQFF
TRBJ1-2 TRBV29-1 CSATGTGLSPYGYTF
TRBJ1-5 TRBV6-5 CASSYSKPGAQPQHF
TRBJ2-5 TRBV5-8 CASSLKQKGLETQYF
TRBJ2-1 TRBV3-1 CASSLAGGIGEQFF
TRBJ2-7 TRBV29-1 CSVRQGDSYEQYF
TRBJ1-2 TRBV6-4 CASRQGGNYGYTF
TRBJ2-5 TRBV29-1 CSTDRGQGAIETQYF
TRBJ2-7 TRBV30 CAWSAQNYEQYF
TRBJ2-6 TRBV20-1 CSAREKGSGANVLTF
TRBJ2-7 TRBV7-9 CASSPTTTGASYEQYF
TRBJ2-7 TRBV29-1 CSAVPVGSEQYF
TRBJ1-1 TRBV20-1 CSARDLAGSRYTEAFF
TRBJ2-2 TRBV29-1 CSVDFRGTGELFF
TRBJ2-4 TRBV11-2 CASSPGFTAKNIQYF
TRBJ1-1 TRBV29-1 CSADGSPMNTEAFF
TRBJ1-1 TRBV15 CATSERTGEAFF
TRBJ2-3 TRBV5-4 CASSLAGFSGDTQYF